What follows are 22 T cell receptor beta chains derived from one specimen sequenced in a study of T cell changes during pregnancy in multiple sclerosis (dated by TCRdb to between 2018 and 2020). The method was the immunoSEQ multiplex PCR assay. TCRdb mirrors the immuneACCESS table, restricted to in-frame sequences. Some clones are absent from its copies; in checked studies, under half trace to an unresolved V gene, and the reason for the others is unknown. The sample contains fewer than 20,000 clones, 70% to 90% of them found a single time. The ten largest clones represent roughly 9.6% of the sample. Sequences were derived from CD8+ T cells from peripheral blood mononuclear cells, sampled after pregnancy. These receptors came from a female donor with multiple sclerosis, enrolled in a pregnancy study.

This chain links TRBV7-2 with TRBJ1-2; a weak D match, TRBD1 (6 bases). This CDR3 is built from 18 residues. The V end lost 2 bases, the J end lost 3 bases, and 22 bases lay between the germline ends. From germline, CDR1 is SGHTA and CDR2 FQGNSA. The CDR3 DNA is TGTGCCAGCAGCTTACAGGGGCCCTTAAACACAAAGCACTATGGCTACACCTTC. This translates into CASSLQGPLNTKHYGYTF.

The chain couples TRBV6-1 to TRBJ2-1, with TRBD1 matching over 8 bases. CDR1 is MNHNS and CDR2 is SASEGT in the germline V gene. The CDR3 runs 15 residues. J was trimmed by 2 bases and V by 5 bases; bases with no gene match: 5. The CDR3 sequence: CASSLGQETYNEQFF. CDR3 DNA sequence: TGTGCCAGCAGTCTGGGACAGGAGACCTACAATGAGCAGTTCTTC.

V usage is TRBV7-2 and J usage is TRBJ1-2; 7 bases fit TRBD1. After removal of 5 bases from V and 8 bases from J, the junction contained 8 bases not matched to a gene. The germline V gene encodes CDR1 SGHTA and CDR2 FQGNSA. This CDR3 is 13 amino acids long. The CDR3 loop reads CASSPKTGSGYTF. CDR3 nucleotide sequence: TGTGCCAGCAGCCCGAAGACAGGGAGCGGCTACACCTTC.

This chain connects TRBV6-5 to TRBJ2-7, with TRBD2 identical over 9 bases. This CDR3 region has 15 residues. Germline lookup yields CDR1 MNHEY and CDR2 SVGAGI. With V trimmed by 7 bases and J by 3 bases, 10 bases remained unmatched. The chain's CDR3 is CASIGLAGRGYEQYF. The CDR3 bases are TGTGCCAGCATAGGGCTAGCGGGACGAGGCTACGAGCAGTACTTC.

The rearrangement uses TRBV19 and TRBJ2-7, with TRBD1 matching 8 bases. CDR3 length equals 15 residues. The trim removed 4 bases at V and 3 bases at J, leaving 8 bases unmatched. From germline, CDR1 is LNHDA and CDR2 SQIVND (reference sequence). The CDR3 loop is CASSNLYRGNYEQYF. CDR3 DNA sequence: TGTGCCAGTAGTAACCTCTACAGGGGGAACTACGAGCAGTACTTC.

The chain recombines TRBV4-3 with TRBJ1-2; possibly TRBD1 for D (5 bases). The CDR3 contains 14 residues. CDR1 is LGHNA, CDR2 YSLEER, per germline. V was trimmed by 0 bases and J by 4 bases, leaving 9 bases between them. The CDR3 is CASSQDREGYGYTF. DNA of the CDR3: TGCGCCAGCAGCCAAGACAGGGAAGGCTATGGCTACACCTTC.

The rearrangement uses TRBV7-2 and TRBJ2-2, with a weak D call TRBD2 (6 bases). The germline gives CDR1 SGHTA, CDR2 FQGNSA. This CDR3 has 14 residues. V lost 11 bases and J lost 4, with 17 bases in between. The CDR3 coding sequence is TGTGCCGTTGAGGAGGTCGGGGGCACCGGGGAGCTGTTTTTT. Its protein is CAVEEVGGTGELFF.

This rearrangement joins TRBV7-9 to TRBJ1-2; tentative D call: TRBD1 (5 bases). Trimming took 5 bases from V and 2 from J, leaving 15 bases between them. The CDR3 is 15 amino acids. Germline V gene lookup returns CDR1 SEHNR and CDR2 FQNEAQ (reference sequence). As DNA, the CDR3 is TGTGCCAGCAGCCTTCCCCTACAGGCGAACTATGGCTACACCTTC. Encoded protein: CASSLPLQANYGYTF. Variable domain in full (rest from reference TRBV7-9 and TRBJ1-2): DTGVSQNPRHKITKRGQNVTFRCDPISEHNRLYWYRQTLGQGPEFLTYFQNEAQLEKSRLLSDRFSAERPKGSFSTLEIQRTEQGDSAMYLCASSLPLQANYGYTFGSGTRLTVV.

This chain connects TRBV5-1 to TRBJ1-2; D perhaps matches TRBD1 (5 bases). This CDR3 has 13 residues. Trimming shortened V by 0 bases and J by 5 bases, and 8 bases separated the two germline ends. The germline CDR1 and CDR2 sequences are SGHRS and YFSETQ. The CDR3: CASSLVSGYGYTF. The DNA for the CDR3 is TGCGCCAGCAGCTTGGTTTCAGGGTATGGCTACACCTTC. The full variable domain, rest sourced from reference TRBV5-1 and TRBJ1-2, is KAGVTQTPRYLIKTRGQQVTLSCSPISGHRSVSWYQQTPGQGLQFLFEYFSETQRNKGNFPGRFSGRQFSNSRSEMNVSTLELGDSALYLCASSLVSGYGYTFGSGTRLTVV.

The V gene is TRBV7-9, the J gene TRBJ1-3; the D gene is possibly TRBD1 (5 bases). The CDR3 extends over 17 amino acids. CDR1 is SEHNR, CDR2 FQNEAQ, per germline (reference sequence). The germline V and J ends were trimmed by 5 bases and 1 base, with 18 bases remaining between them. CDR3 amino acids: CASSPRVQEYSGNTIYF. CDR3 bases: TGTGCCAGCAGCCCTCGGGTACAGGAATATTCTGGAAACACCATATATTTT.

CDR3 nucleotides: TGTGCCAGCAGCTTAGCGGAAGGGGCCCTGAACACTGAAGCTTTCTTT. Its translation is CASSLAEGALNTEAFF. V usage is TRBV7-6 and J usage is TRBJ1-1; a weak D match, TRBD1 (5 bases). The CDR3 consists of 16 residues. Trimming took 0 bases from V and 0 from J, leaving 11 bases between them. Germline CDR1 reads SGHVS; CDR2 reads FNYEAQ.

The V and J genes are TRBV6-1 and TRBJ2-5; 8 bases match TRBD1. The trim removed 0 bases at V and 5 bases at J, leaving 5 bases unmatched. In germline, CDR1 is MNHNS, CDR2 SASEGT. CDR3 size: 15 residues. The CDR3 region is CASSEASGQGETQYF. DNA of the CDR3: TGTGCCAGCAGTGAAGCGTCAGGACAGGGCGAGACCCAGTACTTC.

The rearrangement joins TRBV5-1 to TRBJ2-1; D may be TRBD1 (5 bases). The germline V gene encodes CDR1 SGHRS and CDR2 YFSETQ. V was pared by 0 bases and J by 8 bases, with 6 bases between. The CDR3 totals 12 residues. CDR3 sequence: CASSLGGDEQFF. The CDR3 DNA reads as TGCGCCAGCAGCTTGGGGGGCGATGAGCAGTTCTTC.

The chain links TRBV19 to TRBJ2-3; 9 bases are shared with TRBD1. CDR1 and CDR2 (germline): LNHDA, SQIVND (reference sequence). This CDR3 is built from 15 residues. With 5 bases clipped from V and 1 base from J, the junction kept 4 bases outside the gene matches. CDR3 amino acids: CASSLRTGGTDTQYF. DNA of the CDR3: TGTGCCAGTAGTCTACGGACAGGGGGCACAGATACGCAGTATTTT.

The V gene is TRBV6-4, the J gene TRBJ1-1, with D maybe TRBD1 (5 bases). This CDR3 is 13 amino acids long. The germline V and J ends were trimmed by 3 bases and 1 base, with 6 bases remaining between them. Germline V CDR1 and CDR2: MRHNA, SNTAGT. Here the CDR3 reads CASSEDTNTEAFF. The CDR3 coding sequence is TGTGCCAGCAGTGAGGACACGAACACTGAAGCTTTCTTT.

This clone was seen just once. V and J are TRBV7-8 and TRBJ2-1; 10 bases map to TRBD2. Germline V gives CDR1 SGHVS, CDR2 FQNEAQ. V gave up 5 bases and J gave up 8 bases; unmatched junction bases: 24. CDR3 size: 20 residues. This CDR3 is CASSPSLAGARETKVDEQFF. In DNA, the CDR3 is TGTGCCAGCAGCCCTAGCCTAGCGGGGGCTAGGGAGACTAAGGTCGATGAGCAGTTCTTC.

The chain uses TRBV25-1 and TRBJ2-3, with D possibly TRBD2 on 6 matching bases. The CDR3 runs 16 residues. V shed 5 bases and J shed 2 bases, with 17 bases lying between them. The germline CDR1 and CDR2 sequences are MGHDK and SYGVNS. CDR3: CASSNRGWGDTDTQYF. DNA of the CDR3: TGTGCCAGCAGTAACCGCGGGTGGGGGGACACAGATACGCAGTATTTT.

V gene TRBV4-3 combines with J gene TRBJ1-1; tentative D call: TRBD1 (5 bases). The germline CDR1 and CDR2 sequences are LGHNA and YSLEER. The CDR3 totals 15 residues. V was trimmed by 1 base and J by 9 bases, leaving 18 bases between them. The CDR3 sequence is CASSQGTGKFEQAFF. The CDR3 DNA sequence: TGCGCCAGCAGCCAAGGTACAGGCAAGTTCGAGCAAGCTTTCTTT.

CDR3 nucleotides: TGTGCCAGTAGTATGTTGGAGGGTAGGGATGAGCAGTTCTTC. As protein: CASSMLEGRDEQFF. V usage is TRBV19 and J usage is TRBJ2-1, with D possibly matching TRBD2 (6 bases). The germline V gene encodes CDR1 LNHDA and CDR2 SQIVND (reference sequence). With 3 bases removed from V and 8 bases from J, the gap between germline ends came to 14 bases. CDR3 length: 14 amino acids.

The chain recombines TRBV7-9 with TRBJ2-3, with D unclear. The V end was cut by 0 bases, the J end by 4 bases, with 5 bases between. Per germline, CDR1 SEHNR and CDR2 FQNEAQ (reference sequence). The CDR3 is made up of 13 amino acids. The CDR3 protein is CASSLAAPDTQYF. The CDR3 DNA sequence: TGTGCCAGCAGCTTAGCGGCTCCAGATACGCAGTATTTT.

The sample holds one count of this clone. The gene calls are TRBV30 and TRBJ2-1, with 8 bases fitting TRBD2. Germline trimming cut 0 bases from V and 7 bases from J; bases unmatched to any gene: 8. The germline CDR1 and CDR2 sequences are GTSNPN and SVGIG (reference sequence). The CDR3 is 15 residues long. CDR3 DNA: TGTGCCTGGAGTGTACAAGCGGGAGTGCGAAATGAGCAGTTCTTC. Encoded protein: CAWSVQAGVRNEQFF.

This chain joins TRBV7-9 and TRBJ1-4; D remains ambiguous. Trimming stripped 5 bases from V and 8 bases from J, with 18 bases between. The CDR3 contains 15 residues. The V gene's germline CDR1 is SEHNR and CDR2 FQNEAQ (reference sequence). CDR3 nucleotides: TGTGCCAGCAGCGAGGGTCAAAGGGTCAACGAAAAACTGTTTTTT. It translates to CASSEGQRVNEKLFF.